The 5 T cell receptor beta chains below come from one sample, sequenced in a study of cytotoxic CD8 clonotypes in ibrutinib-treated CLL (dated by TCRdb to about 2021). The time point tag for this specimen amounts to: progressive disease on ibrutinib. Library preparation was by the immunoSEQ multiplex PCR assay. Sourced from immuneACCESS, this table was stored by TCRdb with only in-frame sequences that have V and J called. A share of the clones is absent; for the studies checked, an unresolved V gene accounts for under half, and the remainder has no known explanation. In all, the sample holds around 40,000 clones, and 70% to 80% of those were seen once. The top ten hold approximately 16% of the sample. The sample in question was PBMCs, obtained at disease progression, from a patient treated with ibrutinib. The receptors originated from a human donor with chronic lymphocytic leukemia.

V and J are TRBV27 and TRBJ2-4; D is uncertain. This CDR3 contains 14 residues. CDR1 MNHEY and CDR2 SMNVEV come from the germline V gene (reference sequence). Trimming pared 3 bases from V and 2 bases from J, leaving 8 bases between. In DNA, the CDR3 is TGTGCCAGCAGTTTTGTAGGGACCAAAAACATTCAGTACTTC. It is translated as CASSFVGTKNIQYF.

The rearrangement uses TRBV12-5 and TRBJ1-1; D ambiguous. The V and J ends lost 1 base and 0 bases respectively, with 3 bases between them. CDR3 size: 13 residues. Germline-derived CDR1 and CDR2 are LGHNT and FRNRAP. CDR3 bases: TGTGCTAGTGGTTTGGAGTTGAACACTGAAGCTTTCTTT. Translating gives CASGLELNTEAFF.

The chain combines TRBV27 with TRBJ1-1; possible D gene TRBD1, 6 bases. The CDR3 has 15 amino acids. Germline V gives CDR1 MNHEY, CDR2 SMNVEV (reference sequence). The germline V and J ends were trimmed by 0 bases and 5 bases, with 13 bases remaining between them. CDR3: CASSLSAGGGTEAFF. CDR3 DNA sequence: TGTGCCAGCAGTTTATCCGCCGGAGGGGGGACTGAAGCTTTCTTT.

This chain uses TRBV19 with TRBJ2-3; 16 positions match TRBD2. J gave up 3 bases and V 6 bases, and 6 bases lay outside the gene matches. The CDR3 length is 17 residues. The germline gives CDR1 LNHDA, CDR2 SQIVND (reference sequence). CDR3 sequence reads: CASSHPGLAGGTDTQYF. CDR3 sequence (DNA): TGTGCCAGTAGCCATCCGGGACTAGCGGGGGGGACAGATACGCAGTATTTT.

For the CDR3, the DNA is TGCGCCAGCAGCGCACTCGCTAGCACAGATACGCAGTATTTT. Translation: CASSALASTDTQYF. The rearrangement links TRBV5-1 to TRBJ2-3; unclear D gene. CDR1 is SGHRS and CDR2 is YFSETQ in the germline V gene. The V gene lost 4 bases and the J gene lost 0 bases, with 9 bases spanning the gap. This CDR3 is 14 amino acids long.